This T cell receptor beta chain was documented in a study of ipilimumab plus nivolumab after autologous stem cell transplantation. Study overall: Typical patient got a handful of ipilimumab doses and 7 or 8 nivolumab doses (median). The DLBCL group included primary refractory and relapsed cases.

Checkpoint therapy with ipilimumab 1 mg/kg began 14 to 28 days after transplant. Patients received nivolumab 3 mg/kg at weeks 1, 4, 7, 10, then fortnightly to week 26. Produced via immunoSEQ multiplex PCR; TCRdb's table is partial and in-frame only. The sample contains about 83,000 clones, over 80% of which appear only once. Germline assignment: CDR1 LNHNV and CDR2 YYDKDF (reference sequence). This CDR3 spans 17 amino acids. Trimming cost V 2 bases and J 2 bases; bases outside gene matches: 12. The chain has TRBV15 and TRBJ2-7, with 7 bases lining up with TRBD1. This TCR derives from a male donor with diffuse large B-cell lymphoma. Material: PBMCs, obtained in a trial of ipilimumab plus nivolumab as post-transplant consolidation. CDR3 region: CATSRPPGTDPPYEQYF. As DNA, the CDR3 is TGTGCCACCAGCAGACCTCCGGGGACAGACCCCCCCTACGAGCAGTACTTC.